This TCR beta chain was recovered during a study of CD8+CD57+ T cells in acquired aplastic anemia. Looking at the study overall: Sorted CD4+ and CD8+ cells gave a mean 3.2 ug DNA, range roughly 0.2 to 27.4 ug. General observations from the study: Patients were compared with controls for CD8+ Simpson's diversity, and no significant difference emerged.

CDR3 and TCR beta VDJ profiling relied on genomic DNA as the template. TCRdb re-derived calls from the reads in MiXCR, one entry per CDR3 protein. The sample has about 150,000 distinct CDR3 sequences, approximately 52% seen once. Worth noting for this clonotype: The target antigen is unknown.

Patients chosen for sequencing had shown CD8+CD57+ cell expansion by flow cytometry. Severe acquired aplastic anemia was present in every patient. The study sampled blood from patients who had received no therapy. What was sequenced was sorted CD4+, CD8+, or CD8+CD57+ T cells (not recorded which) from PBMCs. The receptor's source is a human donor with aplastic anemia.

The chain's CDR3 is CASSYSTSPVGPLHF. For the CDR3, the DNA is TGTGCCAGCAGTTACTCCACTTCCCCGGTGGGGCCCCTCCACTTT. This chain connects TRBV6-5 to TRBJ1-6; D is undetermined. The CDR3 loop spans 15 amino acids. The germline V gene has CDR1 MNHEY and CDR2 SVGAGI. Trimming removed 0 bases at V and 13 bases at J, with 16 bases between.